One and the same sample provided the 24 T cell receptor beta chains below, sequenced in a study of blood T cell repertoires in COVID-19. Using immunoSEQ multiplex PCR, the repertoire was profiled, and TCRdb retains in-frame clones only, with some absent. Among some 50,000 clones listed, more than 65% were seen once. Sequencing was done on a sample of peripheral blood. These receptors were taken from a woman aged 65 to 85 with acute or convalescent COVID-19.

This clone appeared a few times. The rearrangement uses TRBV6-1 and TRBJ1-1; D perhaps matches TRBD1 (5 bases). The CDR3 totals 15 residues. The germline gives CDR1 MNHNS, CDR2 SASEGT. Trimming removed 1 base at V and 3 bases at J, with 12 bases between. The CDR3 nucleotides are TGTGCCAGCAGTGAAGTCGGCAGGGTTTACACTGAAGCTTTCTTT. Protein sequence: CASSEVGRVYTEAFF.

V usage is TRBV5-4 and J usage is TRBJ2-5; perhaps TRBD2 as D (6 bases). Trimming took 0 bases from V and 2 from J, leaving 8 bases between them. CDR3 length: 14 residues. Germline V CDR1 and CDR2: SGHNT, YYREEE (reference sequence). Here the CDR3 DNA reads TGTGCCAGCAGCTTGGAGACTAGTCAAGAGACCCAGTACTTC. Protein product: CASSLETSQETQYF.

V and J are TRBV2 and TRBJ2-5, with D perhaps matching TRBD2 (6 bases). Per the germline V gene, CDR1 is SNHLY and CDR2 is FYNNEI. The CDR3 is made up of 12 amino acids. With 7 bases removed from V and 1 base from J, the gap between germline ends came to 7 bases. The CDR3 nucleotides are TGTGCCAGCAATAGCGGCCAAGAGACCCAGTACTTC. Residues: CASNSGQETQYF.

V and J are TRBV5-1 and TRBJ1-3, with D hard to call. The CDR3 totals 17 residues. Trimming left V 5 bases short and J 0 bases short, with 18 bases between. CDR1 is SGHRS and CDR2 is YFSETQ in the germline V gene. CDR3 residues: CASRSGLDLYSGNTIYF. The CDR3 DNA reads TGCGCCAGCAGGTCTGGACTGGACCTTTACTCTGGAAACACCATATATTTT.

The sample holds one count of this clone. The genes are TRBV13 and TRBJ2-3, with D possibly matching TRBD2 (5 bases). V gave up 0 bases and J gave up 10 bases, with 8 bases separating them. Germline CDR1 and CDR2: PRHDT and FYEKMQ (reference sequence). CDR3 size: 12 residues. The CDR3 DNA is TGTGCCAGCAGCTTAGGAGCGGTCCCGCAGTATTTT. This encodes CASSLGAVPQYF. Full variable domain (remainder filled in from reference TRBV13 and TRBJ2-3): AAGVIQSPRHLIKEKRETATLKCYPIPRHDTVYWYQQGPGQDPQFLISFYEKMQSDKGSIPDRFSAQQFSDYHSELNMSSLELGDSALYFCASSLGAVPQYFGPGTRLTVL.

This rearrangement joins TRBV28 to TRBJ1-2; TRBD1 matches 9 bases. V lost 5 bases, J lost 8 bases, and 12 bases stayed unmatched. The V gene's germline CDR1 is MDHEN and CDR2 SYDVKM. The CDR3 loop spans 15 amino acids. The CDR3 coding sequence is TGTGCCAGCAGTCCACCACCGGGACAGGGAGGGGGCTACACCTTC. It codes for CASSPPPGQGGGYTF.

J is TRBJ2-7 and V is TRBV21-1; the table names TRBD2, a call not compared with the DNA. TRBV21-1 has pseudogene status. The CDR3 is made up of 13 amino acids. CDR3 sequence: CASSKDGSYEQYF. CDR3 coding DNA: TGTGCCAGCAGCAAAGACGGGAGCTACGAGCAGTACTTC.

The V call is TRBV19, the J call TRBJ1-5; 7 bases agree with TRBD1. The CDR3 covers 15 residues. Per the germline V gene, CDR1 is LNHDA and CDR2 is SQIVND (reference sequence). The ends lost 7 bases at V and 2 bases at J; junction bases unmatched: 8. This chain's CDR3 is CASKEGAGGNQPQHF. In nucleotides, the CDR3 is TGTGCCAGTAAGGAGGGGGCAGGTGGCAATCAGCCCCAGCATTTT.

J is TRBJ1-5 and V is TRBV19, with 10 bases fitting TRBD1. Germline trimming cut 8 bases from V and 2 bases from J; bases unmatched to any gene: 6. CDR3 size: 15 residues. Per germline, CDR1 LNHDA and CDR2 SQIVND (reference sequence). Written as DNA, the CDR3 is TGTGCCAGTTGGTCCGGGACAGGGGGCAATCAGCCCCAGCATTTT. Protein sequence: CASWSGTGGNQPQHF.

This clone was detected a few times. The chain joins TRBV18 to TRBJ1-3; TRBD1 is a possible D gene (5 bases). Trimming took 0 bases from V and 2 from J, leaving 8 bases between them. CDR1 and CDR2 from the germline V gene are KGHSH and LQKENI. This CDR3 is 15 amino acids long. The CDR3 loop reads CASSPPSRAGNTIYF. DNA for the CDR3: TGTGCCAGCTCACCACCGAGCAGGGCTGGAAACACCATATATTTT.

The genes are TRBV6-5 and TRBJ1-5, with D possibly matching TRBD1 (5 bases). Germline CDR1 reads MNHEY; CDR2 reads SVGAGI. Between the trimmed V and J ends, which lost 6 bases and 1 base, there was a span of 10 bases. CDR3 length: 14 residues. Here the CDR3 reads CASSQGSSNQPQHF. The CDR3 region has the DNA TGTGCCAGCAGCCAGGGCAGCAGCAATCAGCCCCAGCATTTT.

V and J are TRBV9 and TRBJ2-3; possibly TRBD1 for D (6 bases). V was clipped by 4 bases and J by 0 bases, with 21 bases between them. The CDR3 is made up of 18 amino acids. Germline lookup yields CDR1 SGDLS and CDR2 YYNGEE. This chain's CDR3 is CASSLQLGTTRSTDTQYF. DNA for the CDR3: TGTGCCAGCAGCCTCCAATTGGGGACAACCCGTAGCACAGATACGCAGTATTTT.

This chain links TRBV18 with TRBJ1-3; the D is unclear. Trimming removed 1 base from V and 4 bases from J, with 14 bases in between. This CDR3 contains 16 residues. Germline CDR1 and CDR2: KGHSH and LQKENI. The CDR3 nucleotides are TGTGCCAGCTCACCACTTTCGGAGGGCCCCGGAAACACCATATATTTT. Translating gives CASSPLSEGPGNTIYF.

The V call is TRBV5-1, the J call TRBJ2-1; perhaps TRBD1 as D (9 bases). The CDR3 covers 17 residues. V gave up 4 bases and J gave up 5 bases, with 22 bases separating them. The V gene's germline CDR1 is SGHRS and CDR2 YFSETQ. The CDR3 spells CASSEGQGLDTDNEQFF. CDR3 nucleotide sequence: TGCGCCAGCAGCGAGGGACAGGGACTAGACACGGACAATGAGCAGTTCTTC.

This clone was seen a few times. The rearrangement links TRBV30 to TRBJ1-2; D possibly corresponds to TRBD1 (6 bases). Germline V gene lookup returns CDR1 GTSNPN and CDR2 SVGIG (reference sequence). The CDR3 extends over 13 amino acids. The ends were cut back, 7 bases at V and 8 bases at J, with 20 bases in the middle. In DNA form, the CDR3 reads TGTGCCTCCAGCGGTGGGGGGGCTTACGGCTACACCTTC. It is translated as CASSGGGAYGYTF.

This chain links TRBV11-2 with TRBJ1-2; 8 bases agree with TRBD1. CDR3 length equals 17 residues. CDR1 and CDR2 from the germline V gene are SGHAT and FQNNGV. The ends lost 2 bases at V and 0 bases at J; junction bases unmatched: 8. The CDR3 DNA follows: TGTGCCAGCAGCTTACGTCCCCCGGGACAGGCTAACTATGGCTACACCTTC. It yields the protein CASSLRPPGQANYGYTF.

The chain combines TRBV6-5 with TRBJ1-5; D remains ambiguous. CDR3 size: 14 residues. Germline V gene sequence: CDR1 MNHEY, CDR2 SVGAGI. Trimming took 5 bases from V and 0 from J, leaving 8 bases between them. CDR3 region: CASSSRFSNQPQHF. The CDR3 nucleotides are TGTGCCAGCAGTAGTCGGTTTAGCAATCAGCCCCAGCATTTT.

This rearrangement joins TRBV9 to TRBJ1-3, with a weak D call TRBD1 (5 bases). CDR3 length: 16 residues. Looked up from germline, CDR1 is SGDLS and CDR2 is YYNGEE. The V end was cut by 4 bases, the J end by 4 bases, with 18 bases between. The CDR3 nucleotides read TGTGCCAGCAGCTCTAGCGTAGGGGCTGCCGGAAACACCATATATTTT. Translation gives CASSSSVGAAGNTIYF.

The DNA of the CDR3 is TGTGCCAGTAGTGACAGGGGTAACACCGGGGAGCTGTTTTTT. Translating gives CASSDRGNTGELFF. The chain employs TRBV19 and TRBJ2-2; 8 bases match TRBD1. CDR3 size: 14 residues. Trimming at V came to 5 bases and at J to 2 bases, leaving 1 base not matched to a gene. CDR1 is LNHDA and CDR2 is SQIVND in the germline V gene (reference sequence). The full variable domain, its missing parts supplied by reference TRBV19 and TRBJ2-2, is DGGITQSPKYLFRKEGQNVTLSCEQNLNHDAMYWYRQDPGQGLRLIYYSQIVNDFQKGDIAEGYSVSREKKESFPLTVTSAQKNPTAFYLCASSDRGNTGELFFGEGSRLTVL.

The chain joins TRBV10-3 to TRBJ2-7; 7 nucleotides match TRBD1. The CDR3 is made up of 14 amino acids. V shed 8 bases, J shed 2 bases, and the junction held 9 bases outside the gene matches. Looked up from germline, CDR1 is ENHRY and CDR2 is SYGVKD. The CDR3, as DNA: TGTGCCATCCTCCCTGAAGGGGGCCCCTACGAGCAGTACTTC. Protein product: CAILPEGGPYEQYF.

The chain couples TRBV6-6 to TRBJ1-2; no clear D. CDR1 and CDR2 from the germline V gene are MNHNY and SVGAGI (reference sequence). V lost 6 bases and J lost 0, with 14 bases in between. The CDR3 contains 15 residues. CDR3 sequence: CASRPADAANYGYTF. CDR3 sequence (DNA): TGTGCCAGCAGGCCCGCGGATGCAGCTAACTATGGCTACACCTTC.

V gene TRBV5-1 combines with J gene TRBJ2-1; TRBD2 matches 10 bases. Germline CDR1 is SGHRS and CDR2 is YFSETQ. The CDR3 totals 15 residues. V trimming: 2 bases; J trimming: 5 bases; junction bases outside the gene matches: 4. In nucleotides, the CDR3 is TGCGCCAGCAGCTTTCTAGCGGGGGACAACAATGAGCAGTTCTTC. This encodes CASSFLAGDNNEQFF.

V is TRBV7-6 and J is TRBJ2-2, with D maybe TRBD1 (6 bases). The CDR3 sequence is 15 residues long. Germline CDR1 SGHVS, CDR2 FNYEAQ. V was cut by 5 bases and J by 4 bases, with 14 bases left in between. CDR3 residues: CASSRGQSGTGELFF. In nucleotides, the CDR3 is TGTGCCAGCAGCCGCGGACAGTCTGGCACCGGGGAGCTGTTTTTT.

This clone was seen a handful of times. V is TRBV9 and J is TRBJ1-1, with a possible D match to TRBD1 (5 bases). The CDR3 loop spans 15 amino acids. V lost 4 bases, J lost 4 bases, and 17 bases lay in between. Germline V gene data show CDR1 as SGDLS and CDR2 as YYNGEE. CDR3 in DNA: TGTGCCAGCAGCCCACAGGTGGGGGGAGGCACTGAAGCTTTCTTT. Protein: CASSPQVGGGTEAFF.